Below, 23 T cell receptor beta chains from the same sample are listed, as sequenced in a study of blood T cell repertoires in COVID-19. TCRdb's copy holds only in-frame clones and misses some; the assay was immunoSEQ multiplex PCR. The sample includes 110,000 or so clones, 85% of them seen just once. The source material was peripheral blood. These receptors originate from a human donor in a cohort sampled during active COVID-19.

The rearrangement joins TRBV6-2 or TRBV6-3 to TRBJ1-1; no firm D call. Germline assignment: CDR1 MNHEY and CDR2 SVGEGT. V was trimmed by 6 bases and J by 7 bases, leaving 21 bases between them. This CDR3 contains 15 residues. The CDR3 DNA sequence: TGTGCCAGCAGACCTTTTGGCCTATCGCACAGTGAAGCTTTCTTT. Translating it yields CASRPFGLSHSEAFF.

V usage is TRBV7-2 and J usage is TRBJ2-1; TRBD2 matches at 12 bases. The length of the CDR3 is 16 residues. Germline CDR1 SGHTA, CDR2 FQGNSA. V gave up 5 bases and J gave up 9 bases; unmatched junction bases: 11. The CDR3 nucleotides read TGTGCCAGCAGCAGCCGTGGGCTAGCGGGGGGGCCTGAGCAGTTCTTC. Translated: CASSSRGLAGGPEQFF. The full variable domain, its missing parts supplied by reference TRBV7-2 and TRBJ2-1, is GAGVSQSPSNKVTEKGKDVELRCDPISGHTALYWYRQSLGQGLEFLIYFQGNSAPDKSGLPSDRFSAERTGGSVSTLTIQRTQQEDSAVYLCASSSRGLAGGPEQFFGPGTRLTVL.

The rearrangement links TRBV6-5 to TRBJ2-7, with D possibly TRBD2 on 6 matching bases. Trimming cost V 7 bases and J 7 bases, with 17 bases left between them. The germline V gene has CDR1 MNHEY and CDR2 SVGAGI. This CDR3 has 13 amino acids. The CDR3 DNA reads TGTGCCAGCATGCCCTCGGGGGAAAGTGAGCAGTACTTC. Translated: CASMPSGESEQYF.

The genes are TRBV30 and TRBJ2-7; 12 bases fit TRBD2. The CDR3 extends over 15 amino acids. Unmatched junction bases numbered 5, after V lost 5 bases and J lost 0 bases. Germline V gene data show CDR1 as GTSNPN and CDR2 as SVGIG (reference sequence). The CDR3 reads CAWGTSGGSSYEQYF. The CDR3, as DNA: TGTGCCTGGGGTACTAGCGGGGGGAGCTCCTACGAGCAGTACTTC.

CDR3 region: CASSRQGLEPQHF. CDR3 bases: TGTGCCAGCAGCCGACAGGGCTTGGAGCCCCAGCATTTT. The chain joins TRBV3-1 (or the pseudogene TRBV3-2) to TRBJ1-5; 7 bases agree with TRBD1. CDR3 length: 13 amino acids. Germline CDR1 and CDR2: LGHDT and YNNKEL (reference sequence). J lost 8 bases, V lost 4 bases, and 5 bases had no gene match.

The CDR3 nucleotides are TGCGCCAGCAGCCAAGGGACAGGGGTTCCCTACGAGCAGTACTTC. Translated: CASSQGTGVPYEQYF. The chain joins TRBV4-1 to TRBJ2-7; 9 positions agree with TRBD1. Germline assignment: CDR1 MGHRA and CDR2 YSYEKL. The trim removed 1 base at V and 2 bases at J, leaving 3 bases unmatched. The CDR3 runs 15 residues.

This sequence joins TRBV11-2 and TRBJ2-5; TRBD2 aligns across 7 bases. The V segment lost 3 bases and the J segment 2 bases; nucleotides outside the gene matches: 3. Per the germline V gene, CDR1 is SGHAT and CDR2 is FQNNGV. This CDR3 has 14 amino acids. The CDR3 DNA sequence: TGTGCCAGCAGCTTTCAGGGACTACAAGAGACCCAGTACTTC. Translation gives CASSFQGLQETQYF.

This chain uses TRBV7-2 with TRBJ1-6, with D possibly matching TRBD1 (6 bases). Trimming cost V 2 bases and J 10 bases, with 12 bases left between them. The CDR3 is made up of 14 amino acids. Germline V lookup: CDR1 SGHTA, CDR2 FQGNSA. For the CDR3, the DNA is TGTGCCAGCAGCTTATTACAGGGCGGATCACCCCTCCACTTT. Translation gives CASSLLQGGSPLHF.

The chain uses TRBV25-1 and TRBJ1-2; D is uncertain. Germline assignment: CDR1 MGHDK and CDR2 SYGVNS. The CDR3 spans 13 residues. V was cut by 1 base and J by 8 bases, with 11 bases left in between. In nucleotides, the CDR3 is TGTGCCAGCAGTGAATGGCAGGCCAGGGGCTACACCTTC. It codes for CASSEWQARGYTF.

In its sample, this clone was seen a few times. This chain links TRBV6-6 with TRBJ2-5, with TRBD2 matching over 8 bases. Trimming removed 7 bases from V and 5 bases from J; junction bases left unmatched: 12. Germline V gene data show CDR1 as MNHNY and CDR2 as SVGAGI (reference sequence). CDR3 length: 15 amino acids. Here the CDR3 reads CASTGAGRGEETQYF. CDR3 coding DNA: TGTGCCAGCACGGGGGCCGGGAGGGGGGAGGAGACCCAGTACTTC.

This rearrangement joins TRBV24-1 to TRBJ1-5; 9 bases match TRBD1. After removal of 7 bases from V and 4 bases from J, the junction contained 4 bases not matched to a gene. The CDR3 is 14 residues long. Germline V gene lookup returns CDR1 KGHDR and CDR2 SFDVKD. CDR3 bases: TGTGCCACCAGCTCCGGGACAGGGAATCAGCCCCAGCATTTT. The encoded protein is CATSSGTGNQPQHF.

The chain couples TRBV30 to TRBJ2-2, with D perhaps TRBD2 (6 bases). CDR3 length equals 16 residues. Trimming pared 4 bases from V and 2 bases from J, leaving 17 bases between. CDR1 GTSNPN and CDR2 SVGIG come from the germline V gene (reference sequence). CDR3 sequence: CAWTSAAFINTGELFF. As DNA, the CDR3 is TGTGCCTGGACTAGCGCCGCTTTTATAAACACCGGGGAGCTGTTTTTT.

The chain uses TRBV20-1 and TRBJ1-6, with D tentatively TRBD1 (6 bases). This CDR3 spans 13 amino acids. Per the germline V gene, CDR1 is DFQATT and CDR2 is SNEGSKA (reference sequence). V was cut by 3 bases and J by 8 bases, with 11 bases left in between. CDR3 region: CSASIQGHSPLHF. The CDR3 DNA is TGCAGTGCTAGTATACAGGGTCATTCACCCCTCCACTTT.

This clone was seen only a few times. The rearrangement uses TRBV7-9 and TRBJ1-2, with D unclear. CDR3 length: 15 residues. Trimming took off 5 bases at V and 4 bases at J, with 17 bases between the two ends. Germline CDR1 SEHNR, CDR2 FQNEAQ (reference sequence). DNA for the CDR3: TGTGCCAGCAGCCCCTCGGGAGCGAGTCCCTATGGCTACACCTTC. Translation gives CASSPSGASPYGYTF.

In nucleotides, the CDR3 is TGTGCCAGCAGCTTATCGGTAAACTATGGCTACACCTTC. Its protein product is CASSLSVNYGYTF. The chain combines TRBV7-2 with TRBJ1-2; D is ambiguous. The CDR3 has 13 amino acids. Trimming took off 2 bases at V and 2 bases at J, with 6 bases between the two ends. Germline V gene data show CDR1 as SGHTA and CDR2 as FQGNSA.

With respect to this clone: Other DNA sequences from this sample encode an identical CDR3 as well. The chain recombines TRBV6-5 with TRBJ1-5; 7 bases match TRBD1. Germline V CDR1 and CDR2: MNHEY, SVGAGI. With V trimmed by 4 bases and J by 2 bases, 5 bases remained unmatched. This CDR3 spans 15 amino acids. Here the CDR3 DNA reads TGTGCCAGCAGTTTAAGACAGGGACGCAATCAGCCCCAGCATTTT. Amino acid sequence: CASSLRQGRNQPQHF.

CDR3 region: CASTGTGGGKGYTF. CDR3 in DNA: TGTGCCAGCACAGGAACAGGGGGCGGTAAAGGCTACACCTTC. The V gene is TRBV5-6, the J gene TRBJ1-2, with 9 bases matching TRBD1. Germline assignment: CDR1 SGHDT and CDR2 YYEEEE. The CDR3 runs to 14 residues. V lost 6 bases, J lost 8 bases, and 11 bases stayed unmatched. Full variable domain (remainder filled in from reference TRBV5-6 and TRBJ1-2): DAGVTQSPTHLIKTRGQQVTLRCSPKSGHDTVSWYQQALGQGPQFIFQYYEEEERQRGNFPDRFSGHQFPNYSSELNVNALLLGDSALYLCASTGTGGGKGYTFGSGTRLTVV.

The chain combines TRBV19 with TRBJ1-1, with a weak D call TRBD1 (5 bases). This CDR3 is built from 16 residues. The ends were cut back, 4 bases at V and 1 base at J, with 16 bases in the middle. Germline V gene lookup returns CDR1 LNHDA and CDR2 SQIVND (reference sequence). Here the CDR3 reads CASSKTPGRPNTEAFF. CDR3 DNA: TGTGCCAGTAGTAAAACTCCAGGGAGGCCGAACACTGAAGCTTTCTTT.

The chain carries TRBV19 and TRBJ2-5; D remains ambiguous. CDR1 LNHDA and CDR2 SQIVND come from the germline V gene (reference sequence). CDR3 size: 14 residues. Trimming shortened V by 3 bases and J by 2 bases, and 10 bases separated the two germline ends. CDR3 sequence: CASSIKALQETQYF. The CDR3 DNA is TGTGCCAGTAGTATTAAGGCACTACAAGAGACCCAGTACTTC.

The chain couples TRBV5-1 to TRBJ2-1; 8 nucleotides align to TRBD1. The CDR3 runs 15 residues. Trimming at V came to 3 bases and at J to 4 bases, leaving 6 bases not matched to a gene. CDR1 and CDR2 from the germline V gene are SGHRS and YFSETQ. The CDR3 loop reads CASSSTGEDYNEQFF. The CDR3 DNA reads TGCGCCAGCAGCTCGACAGGGGAGGATTACAATGAGCAGTTCTTC.

This clone was observed once. The chain has TRBV29-1 and TRBJ1-1, with a possible D match to TRBD1 (5 bases). Germline values: CDR1 SQVTM, CDR2 ANQGSEA. The CDR3 spans 12 residues. Trimming removed 4 bases at V and 1 base at J, with 7 bases between. CDR3 DNA: TGCAGCGTTGTTGGACAGAACACTGAAGCTTTCTTT. The encoded protein is CSVVGQNTEAFF.

This rearrangement joins TRBV19 to TRBJ2-3; 8 positions match TRBD2. J gave up 2 bases and V 9 bases, and 10 bases lay outside the gene matches. The germline gives CDR1 LNHDA, CDR2 SQIVND (reference sequence). The CDR3 sequence is 15 residues long. The CDR3 coding sequence is TGTGCCAGCGATGTGGGGCGGGGGGTCACAGATACGCAGTATTTT. Translated: CASDVGRGVTDTQYF.

As for this clone: Germline is not matched at one junction end, which may reflect a read error. The chain has TRBV4-3 and TRBJ1-1; possible D gene TRBD1, 5 bases. Germline V gene lookup returns CDR1 LGHNA and CDR2 YSLEER. There are 11 residues in the CDR3. For the CDR3, the DNA is TGCCCCAGCAGCCGGGGGGGTGAAGCTTTCTTT. It is translated as CPSSRGGEAFF.